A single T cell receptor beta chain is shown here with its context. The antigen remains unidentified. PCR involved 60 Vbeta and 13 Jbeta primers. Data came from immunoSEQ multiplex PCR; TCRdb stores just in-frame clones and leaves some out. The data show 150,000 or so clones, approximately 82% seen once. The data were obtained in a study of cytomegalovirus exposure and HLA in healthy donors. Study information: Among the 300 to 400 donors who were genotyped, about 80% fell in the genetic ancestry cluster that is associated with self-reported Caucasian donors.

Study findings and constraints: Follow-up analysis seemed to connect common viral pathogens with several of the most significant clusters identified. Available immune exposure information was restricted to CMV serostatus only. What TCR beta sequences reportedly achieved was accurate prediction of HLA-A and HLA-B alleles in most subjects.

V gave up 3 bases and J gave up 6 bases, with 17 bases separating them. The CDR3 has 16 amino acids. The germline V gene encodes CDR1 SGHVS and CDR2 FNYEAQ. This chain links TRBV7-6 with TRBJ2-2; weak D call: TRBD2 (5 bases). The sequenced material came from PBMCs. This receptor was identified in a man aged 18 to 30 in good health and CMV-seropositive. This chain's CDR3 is CASSLSALVGSGELFF. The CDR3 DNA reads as TGTGCCAGCAGCTTGTCAGCACTAGTTGGTTCCGGGGAGCTGTTTTTT.